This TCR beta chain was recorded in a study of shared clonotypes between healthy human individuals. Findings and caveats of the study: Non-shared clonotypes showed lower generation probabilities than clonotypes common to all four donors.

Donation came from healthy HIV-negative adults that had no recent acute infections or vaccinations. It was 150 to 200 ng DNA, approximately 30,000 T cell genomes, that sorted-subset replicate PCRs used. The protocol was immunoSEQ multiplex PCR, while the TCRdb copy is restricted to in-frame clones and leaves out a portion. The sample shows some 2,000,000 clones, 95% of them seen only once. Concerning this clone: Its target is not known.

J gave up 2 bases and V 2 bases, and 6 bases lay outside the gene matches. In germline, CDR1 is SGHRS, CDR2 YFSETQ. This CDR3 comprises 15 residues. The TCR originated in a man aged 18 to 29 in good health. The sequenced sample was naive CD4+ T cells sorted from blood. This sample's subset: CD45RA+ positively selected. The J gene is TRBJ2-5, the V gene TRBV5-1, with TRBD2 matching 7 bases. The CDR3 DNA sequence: TGCGCCAGCAGCTTAAGGGCGGGAGTTCAAGAGACCCAGTACTTC. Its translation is CASSLRAGVQETQYF.